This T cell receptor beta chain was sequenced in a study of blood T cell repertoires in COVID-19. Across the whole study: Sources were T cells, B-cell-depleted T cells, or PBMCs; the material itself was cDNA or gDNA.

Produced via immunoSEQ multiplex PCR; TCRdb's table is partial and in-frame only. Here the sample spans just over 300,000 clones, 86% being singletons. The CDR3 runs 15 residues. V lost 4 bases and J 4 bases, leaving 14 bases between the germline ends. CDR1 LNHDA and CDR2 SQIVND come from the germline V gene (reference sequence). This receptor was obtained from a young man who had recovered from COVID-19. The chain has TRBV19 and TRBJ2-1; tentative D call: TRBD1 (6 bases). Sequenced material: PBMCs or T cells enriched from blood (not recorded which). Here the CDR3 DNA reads TGTGCCAGTAGTACTACAGGGCAAACTTACAATGAGCAGTTCTTC. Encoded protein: CASSTTGQTYNEQFF. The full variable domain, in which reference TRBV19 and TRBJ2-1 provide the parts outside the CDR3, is DGGITQSPKYLFRKEGQNVTLSCEQNLNHDAMYWYRQDPGQGLRLIYYSQIVNDFQKGDIAEGYSVSREKKESFPLTVTSAQKNPTAFYLCASSTTGQTYNEQFFGPGTRLTVL.